This is a list of T cell receptor beta chains from one sample in a study of T cell responses to AZD1222 COVID-19 vaccine. Clones were read by immunoSEQ multiplex PCR, and TCRdb kept only the in-frame ones, dropping some. The sample holds 170,000 or so clones, roughly 87% seen once. This specimen consisted of peripheral blood, obtained on day 0 of AZD1222 vaccination. The origin of the receptors is an adult in good health. Each CDR3 is given with its conserved first and last residue. The order of the fields is J gene, D gene, V gene, CDR3 protein. The D gene is left open where the match is weak.

>TRBJ1-2|-|TRBV7-9
CASSSVTGNYGYTF
>TRBJ1-2|-|TRBV4-1
CASSPSGASGYGYTF
>TRBJ1-4|TRBD1|TRBV5-1
CASSLGQGVEKLFF
>TRBJ1-3|-|TRBV9
CASSVEGSSGNTIYF
>TRBJ1-3|-|TRBV19
CASSGWTVTGNTIYF
>TRBJ1-3|-|TRBV30
CAWSLSSGNTIYF
>TRBJ1-5|-|TRBV19
CASSIRARREDQPQHF
>TRBJ2-1|TRBD2|TRBV4-2
CASSQGLATYNEQFF
>TRBJ1-5|TRBD1|TRBV18
CASSPGQGAQHF
>TRBJ1-1|-|TRBV20-1
CSASPSGAVGAFF
>TRBJ1-4|-|TRBV28
CASSSPGKGGATNEKLFF
>TRBJ2-7|TRBD2|TRBV2
CASSGLAASSYEQYF
>TRBJ1-2|-|TRBV6-5
CASSYSGGQAEGYTF
>TRBJ1-2|-|TRBV19
CASSSGGEDYGYTF
>TRBJ2-2|TRBD2|TRBV7-2
CASTYTSGRRGTGELFF
>TRBJ2-7|TRBD2|TRBV4-1
CASSQESGGGLLYEQYF
>TRBJ2-7|-|TRBV12-3/TRBV12-4
CASSAPSSYEQYF
>TRBJ2-5|TRBD2|TRBV5-1
CASSPGKLAGVQETQYF
>TRBJ1-2|-|TRBV27
CASSLRAGSPEGYTF
>TRBJ2-7|-|TRBV19
CASSMSGPTSYEQYF
>TRBJ1-5|TRBD1|TRBV6-1
CASSESGTGGLAQHF
>TRBJ2-7|-|TRBV2
CASSGAQGSYEQYF
>TRBJ2-3|TRBD2|TRBV7-2
CASSMGTSGVTDTQYF
>TRBJ2-1|-|TRBV21-1
CASSITEYNEQFF
>TRBJ1-1|TRBD1|TRBV9
CASSVGQGARNTEAFF
>TRBJ1-3|TRBD1|TRBV9
CASSVDSGGSGNTIYF
>TRBJ1-5|-|TRBV27
CASSSQPNQPQHF
>TRBJ2-2|-|TRBV19
CAIKDVGAGELFF
>TRBJ1-1|-|TRBV5-5
CASSLGTLPAAFF
>TRBJ2-7|TRBD1|TRBV4-2
CASSQEYGQGAGEQYF
>TRBJ2-1|-|TRBV5-1
CASSLLLGGIYNEQFF
>TRBJ1-1|-|TRBV27
CASSLGTVPNTEAFF
>TRBJ1-1|-|TRBV7-9
CASSLVAGRDGVGTEAFF
>TRBJ2-7|TRBD2|TRBV5-1
CASSLLGVLAGKSSYEQYF
>TRBJ2-1|-|TRBV9
CASSVGYDEQFF
>TRBJ2-1|-|TRBV24-1
CATSDYVNEQFF
>TRBJ2-7|TRBD2|TRBV19
CASSISSLAGGSGEQYF
>TRBJ1-1|-|TRBV6-2/TRBV6-3
CASSSTITGEAFF
>TRBJ2-1|TRBD2|TRBV10-3
CAISGTLAGGSNEQFF
>TRBJ1-6|-|TRBV20-1
CSASSGYYNSPLHF
>TRBJ2-2|TRBD2|TRBV7-2
CASSVKLAGAGELFF
>TRBJ1-5|-|TRBV11-2
CASSLVQGFNQPQHF
>TRBJ1-1|-|TRBV4-2
CASSQDLGRDKNTEAFF
>TRBJ1-2|-|TRBV27
CASRTGNYGYTF
>TRBJ2-6|TRBD2|TRBV4-1
CASSPSGLAAGRGGANVLTF
>TRBJ2-2|-|TRBV7-9
CASSLSRGTGELFF
>TRBJ2-5|-|TRBV21-1
CASSTPGLAGPYEETQYF
>TRBJ2-7|-|TRBV18
CASSPAKGSEQYF
>TRBJ1-3|-|TRBV5-1
CASSLAPGLSSGNTIYF
>TRBJ2-2|-|TRBV5-1
CATTLGTHGNTGELFF
>TRBJ2-7|TRBD2|TRBV6-2/TRBV6-3
CASSLLAQSSYEQYF
>TRBJ2-2|-|TRBV24-1
CATRDSNTGELFF